These T cell receptor beta chains were read from a single sample in a study of PD-L1 blockade in urothelial cancer. The method was immunoSEQ multiplex PCR; TCRdb's version includes in-frame clones alone and lacks a portion of them. The sample records about 74,000 clones, roughly nine tenths being singletons. Sequencing was performed on PBMCs, taken around atezolizumab (anti-PD-L1) treatment. The receptors were sampled from a man between 65 and 79 years old with urothelial cancer. CDR3s include the opening cysteine and the closing phenylalanine or tryptophan. D genes are given only for firm matches. The size field is filled for only some rows; it gives once, few, many or a size class.

cdr3_aa: CASHPLADTYEQYF; cdr3_nt: TGTGCCAGCCATCCCCTGGCGGATACCTACGAGCAGTACTTC; j_call: TRBJ2-7; d_call: -; clone_size: -; v_call: TRBV28
cdr3_aa: CASSPVGASYGYTF; cdr3_nt: TGTGCCAGCAGCCCCGTAGGGGCCTCCTATGGCTACACCTTC; j_call: TRBJ1-2; d_call: -; clone_size: -; v_call: TRBV11-2
cdr3_aa: CASSESSITGGDSLGYTF; cdr3_nt: TGCGCCAGCAGTGAGTCGAGCATAACAGGGGGCGATAGTTTGGGCTACACCTTC; j_call: TRBJ1-2; d_call: TRBD1; clone_size: -; v_call: TRBV10-2
cdr3_aa: CASSRTPHGGTGELFF; cdr3_nt: TGTGCCAGCAGCCGTACTCCCCACGGGGGCACCGGGGAGCTGTTTTTT; j_call: TRBJ2-2; d_call: -; clone_size: -; v_call: TRBV9
cdr3_aa: CASSSWTEETQYF; cdr3_nt: TGTGCCAGCAGCTCGTGGACAGAAGAGACCCAGTACTTC; j_call: TRBJ2-5; d_call: -; clone_size: -; v_call: TRBV11-2
cdr3_aa: CASSREGVYQETQYF; cdr3_nt: TGTGCCAGTAGCAGAGAGGGCGTTTACCAAGAGACCCAGTACTTC; j_call: TRBJ2-5; d_call: -; clone_size: -; v_call: TRBV19
cdr3_aa: CASSDRGEKLFF; cdr3_nt: TGCGCCAGCAGTGACCGAGGGGAAAAACTGTTTTTT; j_call: TRBJ1-4; d_call: -; clone_size: -; v_call: TRBV10-1
cdr3_aa: CASGRSGREQFF; cdr3_nt: TGTGCCAGCGGCCGCAGCGGACGAGAGCAGTTCTTC; j_call: TRBJ2-1; d_call: -; clone_size: -; v_call: TRBV6-1
cdr3_aa: CASSIKQGGRPYNEQFF; cdr3_nt: TGTGCCAGTAGTATAAAGCAGGGGGGACGCCCCTACAATGAGCAGTTCTTC; j_call: TRBJ2-1; d_call: -; clone_size: once; v_call: TRBV19
cdr3_aa: CASSQTSGTTGELFF; cdr3_nt: TGTGCCAGCAGCCAGACTAGCGGCACCACCGGGGAGCTGTTTTTT; j_call: TRBJ2-2; d_call: TRBD2; clone_size: -; v_call: TRBV9
cdr3_aa: CASSQGTIGGRDYEQYF; cdr3_nt: TGTGCCAGCAGCCAAGGAACCATAGGGGGCCGGGACTACGAGCAGTACTTC; j_call: TRBJ2-7; d_call: TRBD1; clone_size: -; v_call: TRBV4-2
cdr3_aa: CASSNPGTRSYNEQFF; cdr3_nt: TGTGCCAGTAGTAACCCCGGGACTAGGTCCTACAATGAGCAGTTCTTC; j_call: TRBJ2-1; d_call: TRBD2; clone_size: -; v_call: TRBV19
cdr3_aa: CACKPTGAYEQYF; cdr3_nt: TGTGCCTGTAAACCGACAGGGGCCTACGAGCAGTACTTC; j_call: TRBJ2-7; d_call: TRBD1; clone_size: -; v_call: TRBV30
cdr3_aa: CASSPQEGRNEKLFF; cdr3_nt: TGTGCCAGCAGCCCACAGGAGGGCCGGAATGAAAAACTGTTTTTT; j_call: TRBJ1-4; d_call: -; clone_size: -; v_call: TRBV7-8
cdr3_aa: CASSANLRDRESTDTQYF; cdr3_nt: TGTGCCAGCAGCGCCAATCTTCGGGACAGGGAAAGCACAGATACGCAGTATTTT; j_call: TRBJ2-3; d_call: TRBD1; clone_size: once; v_call: TRBV7-9
cdr3_aa: CASSEQGLNEQYF; cdr3_nt: TGTGCCAGCAGTGAGCAAGGACTAAACGAGCAGTACTTC; j_call: TRBJ2-7; d_call: -; clone_size: -; v_call: TRBV2
cdr3_aa: CASSRNRDGYTF; cdr3_nt: TGCGCCAGCAGCCGTAACAGGGATGGCTACACCTTC; j_call: TRBJ1-2; d_call: -; clone_size: -; v_call: TRBV5-1
cdr3_aa: CASSQDGLAGSTYEQYF; cdr3_nt: TGTGCCAGCAGCCAAGATGGGTTAGCGGGTTCCACCTACGAGCAGTACTTT; j_call: TRBJ2-7; d_call: TRBD2; clone_size: -; v_call: TRBV4-2
cdr3_aa: CASKSGTGPYEQYF; cdr3_nt: TGTGCCAGTAAATCCGGGACAGGGCCCTACGAGCAGTACTTC; j_call: TRBJ2-7; d_call: TRBD1; clone_size: -; v_call: TRBV19
cdr3_aa: CATSRSRTGVGTNEKLFF; cdr3_nt: TGTGCCACCAGCAGATCCAGGACAGGGGTCGGCACTAATGAAAAACTGTTTTTT; j_call: TRBJ1-4; d_call: TRBD1; clone_size: -; v_call: TRBV15
cdr3_aa: CASREDRPPGYTF; cdr3_nt: TGTGCCAGCAGGGAAGACAGGCCTCCCGGCTACACCTTC; j_call: TRBJ1-2; d_call: -; clone_size: -; v_call: TRBV2
cdr3_aa: CASSIGRAGGLSYNEQFF; cdr3_nt: TGTGCCAGCAGCATAGGCCGAGCGGGAGGGCTCTCCTACAATGAGCAGTTCTTC; j_call: TRBJ2-1; d_call: TRBD2; clone_size: -; v_call: TRBV11-3
cdr3_aa: CASSRDTSYEQYF; cdr3_nt: TGTGCCAGCAGTCGGGACACCTCCTACGAGCAGTACTTC; j_call: TRBJ2-7; d_call: -; clone_size: -; v_call: TRBV28
cdr3_aa: CASSPGLAGVYNEQFF; cdr3_nt: TGCGCCAGCAGCCCCGGACTAGCGGGAGTCTACAATGAGCAGTTCTTC; j_call: TRBJ2-1; d_call: TRBD2; clone_size: -; v_call: TRBV5-1
cdr3_aa: CASSLRSTRQGTNEQFF; cdr3_nt: TGCGCCAGCAGCTTGCGGTCGACTCGGCAGGGAACTAATGAGCAGTTCTTC; j_call: TRBJ2-1; d_call: -; clone_size: -; v_call: TRBV5-1
cdr3_aa: CASSYHSTGELFF; cdr3_nt: TGTGCCAGCAGTTACCACAGCACCGGGGAGCTGTTTTTT; j_call: TRBJ2-2; d_call: -; clone_size: -; v_call: TRBV6-6
cdr3_aa: CASSPPNRLWDNEQFF; cdr3_nt: TGTGCCAGCTCACCACCTAACAGGCTATGGGACAATGAGCAGTTCTTC; j_call: TRBJ2-1; d_call: -; clone_size: -; v_call: TRBV18
cdr3_aa: CASSPRLGREQFF; cdr3_nt: TGTGCCAGCAGCCCCAGACTGGGTCGAGAGCAGTTCTTC; j_call: TRBJ2-1; d_call: -; clone_size: -; v_call: TRBV11-3